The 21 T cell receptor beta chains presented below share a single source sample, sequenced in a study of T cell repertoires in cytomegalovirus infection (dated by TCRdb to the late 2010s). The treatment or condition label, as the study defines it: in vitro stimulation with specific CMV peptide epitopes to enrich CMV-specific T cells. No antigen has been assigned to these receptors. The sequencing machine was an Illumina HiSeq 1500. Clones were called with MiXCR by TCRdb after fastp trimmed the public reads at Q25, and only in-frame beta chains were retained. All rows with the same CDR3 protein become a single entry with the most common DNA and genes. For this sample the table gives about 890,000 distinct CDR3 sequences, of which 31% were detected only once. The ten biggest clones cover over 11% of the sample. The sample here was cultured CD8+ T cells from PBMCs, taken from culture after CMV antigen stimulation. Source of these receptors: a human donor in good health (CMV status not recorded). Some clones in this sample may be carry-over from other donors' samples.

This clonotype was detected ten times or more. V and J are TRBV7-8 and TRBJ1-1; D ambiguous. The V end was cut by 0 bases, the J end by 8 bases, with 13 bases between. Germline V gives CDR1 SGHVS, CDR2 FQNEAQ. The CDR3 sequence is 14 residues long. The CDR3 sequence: CASSLASRESEAFF. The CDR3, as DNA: TGTGCCAGCAGCTTAGCATCCCGAGAGAGCGAAGCTTTCTTT.

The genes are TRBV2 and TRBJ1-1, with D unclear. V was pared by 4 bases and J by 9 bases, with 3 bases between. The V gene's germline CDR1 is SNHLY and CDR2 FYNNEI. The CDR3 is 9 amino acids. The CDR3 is CASSVQAFF. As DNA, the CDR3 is TGTGCCAGCAGTGTCCAAGCTTTCTTT.

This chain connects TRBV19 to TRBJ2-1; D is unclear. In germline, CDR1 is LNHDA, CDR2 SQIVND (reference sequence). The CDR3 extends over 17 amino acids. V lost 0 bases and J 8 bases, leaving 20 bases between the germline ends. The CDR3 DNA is TGTGCCAGTAGTATAGAGGCCCCCTGGTCTGTCCTATATGAGCAGTTCTTC. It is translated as CASSIEAPWSVLYEQFF.

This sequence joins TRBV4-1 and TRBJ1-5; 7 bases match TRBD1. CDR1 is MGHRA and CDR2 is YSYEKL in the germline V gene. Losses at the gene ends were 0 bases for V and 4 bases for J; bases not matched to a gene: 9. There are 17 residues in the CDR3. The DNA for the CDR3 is TGCGCCAGCAGCCAAGATGGAAAAGGGGGCGCAAATCAGCCCCAGCATTTT. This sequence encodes CASSQDGKGGANQPQHF.

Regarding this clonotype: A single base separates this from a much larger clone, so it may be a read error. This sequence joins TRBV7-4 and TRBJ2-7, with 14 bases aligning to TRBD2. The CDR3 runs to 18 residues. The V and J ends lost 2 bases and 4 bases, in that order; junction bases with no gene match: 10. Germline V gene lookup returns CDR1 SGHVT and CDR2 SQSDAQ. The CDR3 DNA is TGTGCCAGCAGCTTACCGACTAGCGGGGGGGTCGAACCGTACGAGCAGTACTTC. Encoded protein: CASSLPTSGGVEPYEQYF.

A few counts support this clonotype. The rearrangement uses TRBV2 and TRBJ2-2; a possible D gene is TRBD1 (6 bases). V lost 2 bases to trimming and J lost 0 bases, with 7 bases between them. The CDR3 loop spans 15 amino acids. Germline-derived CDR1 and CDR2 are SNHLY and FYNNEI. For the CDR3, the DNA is TGTGCCAGCAGTGAAACAGGGACGAACACCGGGGAGCTGTTTTTT. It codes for CASSETGTNTGELFF. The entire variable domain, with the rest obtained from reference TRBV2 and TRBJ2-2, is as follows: EPEVTQTPSHQVTQMGQEVILRCVPISNHLYFYWYRQILGQKVEFLVSFYNNEISEKSEIFDDQFSVERPDGSNFTLKIRSTKLEDSAMYFCASSETGTNTGELFFGEGSRLTVL.

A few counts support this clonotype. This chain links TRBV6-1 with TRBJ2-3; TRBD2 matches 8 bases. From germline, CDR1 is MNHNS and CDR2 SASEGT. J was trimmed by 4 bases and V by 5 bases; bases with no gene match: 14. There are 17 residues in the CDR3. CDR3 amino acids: CASSYGGDTPVPDTQYF. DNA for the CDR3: TGTGCCAGCAGTTACGGGGGGGACACTCCCGTCCCAGATACGCAGTATTTT.

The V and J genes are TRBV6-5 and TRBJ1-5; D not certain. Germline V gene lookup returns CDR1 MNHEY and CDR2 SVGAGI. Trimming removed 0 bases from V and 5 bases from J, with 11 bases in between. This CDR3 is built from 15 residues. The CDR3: CASSYSNMGHQPQHF. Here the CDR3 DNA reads TGTGCCAGCAGTTACTCGAATATGGGTCATCAGCCCCAGCATTTT.

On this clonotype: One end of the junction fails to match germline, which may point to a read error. CDR3 protein: CTSGLGTGGNYGYTF. The CDR3, as DNA: TGTACTAGTGGTTTAGGGACAGGGGGTAACTATGGCTACACCTTC. This sequence joins TRBV12-5 and TRBJ1-2, with 11 bases identical to TRBD1. Germline lookup yields CDR1 LGHNT and CDR2 FRNRAP. The CDR3 is 15 amino acids.

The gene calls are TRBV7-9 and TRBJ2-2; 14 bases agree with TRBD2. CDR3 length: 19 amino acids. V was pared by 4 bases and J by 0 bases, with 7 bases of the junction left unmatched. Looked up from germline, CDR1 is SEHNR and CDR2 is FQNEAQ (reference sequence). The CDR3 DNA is TGTGCCAGCAGCTACCCCGGGACTAGCGGGGGCACGAACACCGGGGAGCTGTTTTTT. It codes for CASSYPGTSGGTNTGELFF.

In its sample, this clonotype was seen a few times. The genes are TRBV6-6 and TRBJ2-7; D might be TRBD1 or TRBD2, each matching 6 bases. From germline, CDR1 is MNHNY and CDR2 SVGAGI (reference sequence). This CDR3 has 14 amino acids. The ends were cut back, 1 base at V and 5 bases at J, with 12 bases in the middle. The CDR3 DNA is TGTGCCAGCAGTTACTTAGGGGGGCCAGACGAGCAGTACTTC. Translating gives CASSYLGGPDEQYF.

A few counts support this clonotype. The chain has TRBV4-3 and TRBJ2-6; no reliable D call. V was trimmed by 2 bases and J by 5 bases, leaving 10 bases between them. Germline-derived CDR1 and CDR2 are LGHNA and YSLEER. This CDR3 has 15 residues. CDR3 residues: CASSQQATRANVLTF. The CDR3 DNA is TGCGCCAGCAGCCAACAGGCAACTAGGGCCAACGTCCTGACTTTC.

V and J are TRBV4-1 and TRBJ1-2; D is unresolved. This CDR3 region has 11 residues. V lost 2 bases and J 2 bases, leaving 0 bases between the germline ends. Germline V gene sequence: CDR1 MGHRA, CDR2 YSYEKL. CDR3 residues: CASSQNYGYTF. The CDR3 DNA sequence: TGCGCCAGCAGCCAAAACTATGGCTACACCTTC.

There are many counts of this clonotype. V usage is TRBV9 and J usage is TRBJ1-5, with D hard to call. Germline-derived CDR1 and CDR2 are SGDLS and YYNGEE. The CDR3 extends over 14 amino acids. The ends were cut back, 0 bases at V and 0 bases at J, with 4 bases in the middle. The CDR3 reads CASSVGDSNQPQHF. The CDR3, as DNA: TGTGCCAGCAGCGTAGGTGATAGCAATCAGCCCCAGCATTTT.

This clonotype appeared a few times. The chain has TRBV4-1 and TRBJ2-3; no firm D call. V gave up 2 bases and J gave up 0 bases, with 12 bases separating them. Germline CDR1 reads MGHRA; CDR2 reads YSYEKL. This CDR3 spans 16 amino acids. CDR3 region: CASSQTLRSSTDTQYF. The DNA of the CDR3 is TGCGCCAGCAGCCAAACCCTCCGATCCAGCACAGATACGCAGTATTTT.

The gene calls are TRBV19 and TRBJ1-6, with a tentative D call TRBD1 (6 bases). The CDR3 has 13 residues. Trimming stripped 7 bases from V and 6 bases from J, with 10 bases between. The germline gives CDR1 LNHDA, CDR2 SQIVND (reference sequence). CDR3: CASTGGGNSPLHF. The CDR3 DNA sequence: TGTGCCAGTACAGGAGGGGGTAATTCACCCCTCCACTTT.

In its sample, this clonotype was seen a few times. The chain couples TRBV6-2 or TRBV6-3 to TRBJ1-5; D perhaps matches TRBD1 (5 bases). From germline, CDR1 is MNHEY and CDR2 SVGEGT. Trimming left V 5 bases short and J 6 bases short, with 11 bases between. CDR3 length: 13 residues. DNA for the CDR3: TGTGCCAGCAGTGTGCGGGGCAGTCAGCCCCAGCATTTT. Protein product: CASSVRGSQPQHF.

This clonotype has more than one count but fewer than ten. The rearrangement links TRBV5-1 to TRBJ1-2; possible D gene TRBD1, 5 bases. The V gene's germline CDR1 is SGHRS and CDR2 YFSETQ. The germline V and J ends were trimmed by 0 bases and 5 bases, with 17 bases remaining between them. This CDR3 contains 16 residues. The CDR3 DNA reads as TGCGCCAGCAGCTTGGCAGGGACCCTTCCTACTTATGGCTACACCTTC. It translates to CASSLAGTLPTYGYTF.

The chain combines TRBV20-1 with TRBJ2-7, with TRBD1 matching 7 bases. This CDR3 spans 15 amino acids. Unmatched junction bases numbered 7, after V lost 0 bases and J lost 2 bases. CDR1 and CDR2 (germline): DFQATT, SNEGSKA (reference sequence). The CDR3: CSARDLTGNTYEQYF. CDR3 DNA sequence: TGCAGTGCTAGAGATCTGACAGGGAACACCTACGAGCAGTACTTC.

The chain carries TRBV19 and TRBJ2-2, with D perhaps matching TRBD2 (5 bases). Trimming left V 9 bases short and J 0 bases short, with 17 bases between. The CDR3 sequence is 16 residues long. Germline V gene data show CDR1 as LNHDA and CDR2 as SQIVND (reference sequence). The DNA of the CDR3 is TGTGCCAGCGGGGAAATTGGGAACCCGAACACCGGGGAGCTGTTTTTT. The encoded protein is CASGEIGNPNTGELFF.

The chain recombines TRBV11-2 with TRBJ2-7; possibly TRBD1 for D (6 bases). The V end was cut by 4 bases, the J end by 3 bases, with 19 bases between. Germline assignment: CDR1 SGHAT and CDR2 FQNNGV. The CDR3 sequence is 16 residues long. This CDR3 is CASSSAPGHSLYEQYF. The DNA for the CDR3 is TGTGCCAGCAGCTCTGCCCCGGGACACTCTCTCTACGAGCAGTACTTC.